Listed here is a single T cell receptor beta chain. Antigen: not known. MiXCR, applied by TCRdb to the 5' RACE reads, yields one record per CDR3 protein. The sample has 400,000 to 650,000 distinct CDR3 sequences; about a fifth are singletons. The CDR3 length is 16 residues. This sample was taken from a study of T cells after yellow fever vaccination. Findings of the study overall: A small proportion of clonotypes was detected in both the CD4 and CD8 compartments. The secondary response was weaker but peaked faster, day 5 versus 15. Post-booster reappearance was seen for most primary-vaccination clones (around 96% CD4, around 90% CD8).

The chain employs TRBV21-1 and TRBJ2-2; no DNA check was done on the table's D call, TRBD1. TRBV21-1 constitutes a pseudogene. The material was PBMCs, obtained 20 to 25 days after the first yellow fever vaccination. The origin of this receptor is a man aged 18 to 30 who received the YFV17D yellow fever vaccine. CDR3 region: CASSKGPAGGTGELFF. The CDR3 DNA follows: TGTGCCAGCAGCAAAGGGCCGGCCGGGGGAACCGGGGAGCTGTTTTTT.